Below, one T cell receptor beta chain is given with its context. The same CDR3 can be traced to other DNA sequences in this sample. Trimming pared 3 bases from V and 1 base from J, leaving 9 bases between. Germline assignment: CDR1 LNHDA and CDR2 SQIVND (reference sequence). The CDR3 is 14 residues long. The source of the sample is a study of shared clonotypes between healthy human individuals. Sequencing was performed with immunoSEQ multiplex PCR; in TCRdb, only in-frame clones are kept and a portion is missing. The sample consists of some 2.4 million clones, under 95% of them appearing once. The receptor comes from a man aged 18 to 30 in good health. Some clones in this sample may be carry-over from other donors' samples. Sequences were obtained from naive CD4+ T cells from PBMCs. The subset denotes: CD45RA+ positively selected. The chain combines TRBV19 with TRBJ1-1, with D perhaps matching TRBD1 (5 bases). CDR3 protein: CASSIRRGNTEAFF. In DNA form, the CDR3 reads TGTGCCAGTAGTATTCGGAGGGGGAACACTGAAGCTTTCTTT. Full variable domain (outside the CDR3, taken from reference TRBV19 and TRBJ1-1): DGGITQSPKYLFRKEGQNVTLSCEQNLNHDAMYWYRQDPGQGLRLIYYSQIVNDFQKGDIAEGYSVSREKKESFPLTVTSAQKNPTAFYLCASSIRRGNTEAFFGQGTRLTVV.